This T cell receptor beta chain was sequenced in a study of T cell responses to AZD1222 COVID-19 vaccine. In the case of this clone: What it recognizes is unknown.

Repertoires were generated with immunoSEQ multiplex PCR, while TCRdb's copy carries only in-frame clones and drops some. Seen here are 90,000 to 110,000 clones, around 80% observed once, and the top ten hold approximately 5%. Overall study results and limits: Recipients of two AZD1222 doses showed rising Spike-specific TCR breadth and depth. Clonal diversity was possibly underestimated, and white British individuals and females predominated among donors.

The clonotype comes from an adult in good health. Source: peripheral blood, taken on day 0 of AZD1222 vaccination.

In DNA, the CDR3 is TGTGCCAGCAGCGCTCCGACAGGGGTAGGGTACAATGAGCAGTTCTTC. It yields the protein CASSAPTGVGYNEQFF. V and J are TRBV7-9 and TRBJ2-1, with 8 bases matching TRBD1. Looked up from germline, CDR1 is SEHNR and CDR2 is FQNEAQ (reference sequence). V gave up 5 bases and J gave up 4 bases; unmatched junction bases: 10. The CDR3 is 16 residues long.